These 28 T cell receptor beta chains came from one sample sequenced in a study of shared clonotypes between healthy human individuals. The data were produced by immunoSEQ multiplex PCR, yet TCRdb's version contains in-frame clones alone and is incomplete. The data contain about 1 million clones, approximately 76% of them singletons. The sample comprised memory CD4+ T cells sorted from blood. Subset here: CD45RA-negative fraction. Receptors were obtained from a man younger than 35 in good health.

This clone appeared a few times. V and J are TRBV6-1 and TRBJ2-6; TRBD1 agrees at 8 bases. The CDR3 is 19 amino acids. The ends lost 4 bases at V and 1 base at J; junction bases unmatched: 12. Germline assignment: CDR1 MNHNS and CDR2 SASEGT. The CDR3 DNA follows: TGTGCCAGCAGTGGCGCCGTGAACAGGGGGACTTCTGGGGCCAACGTCCTGACTTTC. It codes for CASSGAVNRGTSGANVLTF.

The CDR3 DNA sequence: TGTGCCAGCAGCTTAGCGGCTAACGTTCGGGCTTTCTTT. Translated, it gives CASSLAANVRAFF. The chain carries TRBV7-2 and TRBJ1-1; no reliable D call. Trimming cost V 0 bases and J 11 bases, with 13 bases left between them. The length of the CDR3 is 13 residues. Per the germline V gene, CDR1 is SGHTA and CDR2 is FQGNSA.

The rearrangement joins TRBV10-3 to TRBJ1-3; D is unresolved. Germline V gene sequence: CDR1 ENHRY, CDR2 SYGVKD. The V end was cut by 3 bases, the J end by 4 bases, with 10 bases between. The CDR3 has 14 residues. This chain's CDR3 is CAISDGKDGNTIYF. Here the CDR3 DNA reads TGTGCCATCAGTGATGGGAAGGACGGAAACACCATATATTTT.

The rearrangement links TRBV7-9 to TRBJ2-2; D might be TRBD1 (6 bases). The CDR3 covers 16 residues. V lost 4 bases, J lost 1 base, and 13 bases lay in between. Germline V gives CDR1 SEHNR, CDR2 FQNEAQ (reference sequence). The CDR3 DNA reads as TGTGCCAGCAGCTCCCAAACAGGGATGAACACCGGGGAGCTGTTTTTT. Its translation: CASSSQTGMNTGELFF.

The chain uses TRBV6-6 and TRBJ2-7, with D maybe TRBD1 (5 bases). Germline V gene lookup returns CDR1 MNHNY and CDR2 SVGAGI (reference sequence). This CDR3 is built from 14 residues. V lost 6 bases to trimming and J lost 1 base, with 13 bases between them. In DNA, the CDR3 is TGTGCCAGCAGCCCCGCAGGGTGGTCCTACGAGCAGTACTTC. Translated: CASSPAGWSYEQYF.

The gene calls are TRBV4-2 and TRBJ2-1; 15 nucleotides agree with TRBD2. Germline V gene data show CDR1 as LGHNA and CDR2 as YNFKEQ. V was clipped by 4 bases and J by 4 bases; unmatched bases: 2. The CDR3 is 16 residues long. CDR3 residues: CASSPGTSGGYNEQFF. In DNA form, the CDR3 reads TGTGCCAGCAGCCCCGGGACTAGCGGGGGGTACAATGAGCAGTTCTTC.

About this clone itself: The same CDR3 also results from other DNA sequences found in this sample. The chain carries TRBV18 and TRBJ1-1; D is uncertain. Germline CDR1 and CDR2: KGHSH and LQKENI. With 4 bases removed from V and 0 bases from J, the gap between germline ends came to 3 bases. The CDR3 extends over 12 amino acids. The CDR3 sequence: CASSQLNTEAFF. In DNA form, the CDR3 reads TGTGCCAGCTCACAGCTGAACACTGAAGCTTTCTTT.

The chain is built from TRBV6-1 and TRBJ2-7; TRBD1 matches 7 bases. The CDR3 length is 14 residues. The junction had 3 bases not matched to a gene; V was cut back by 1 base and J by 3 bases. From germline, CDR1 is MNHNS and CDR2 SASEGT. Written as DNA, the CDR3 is TGTGCCAGCAGTGAAGGTGCAGGGGGCTACGAGCAGTACTTC. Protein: CASSEGAGGYEQYF.

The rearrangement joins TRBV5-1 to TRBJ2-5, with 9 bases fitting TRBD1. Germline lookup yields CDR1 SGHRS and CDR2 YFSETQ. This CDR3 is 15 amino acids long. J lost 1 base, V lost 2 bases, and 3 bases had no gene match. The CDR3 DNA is TGCGCCAGCAGCTTCGGGGACAGGGTCCAAGAGACCCAGTACTTC. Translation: CASSFGDRVQETQYF.

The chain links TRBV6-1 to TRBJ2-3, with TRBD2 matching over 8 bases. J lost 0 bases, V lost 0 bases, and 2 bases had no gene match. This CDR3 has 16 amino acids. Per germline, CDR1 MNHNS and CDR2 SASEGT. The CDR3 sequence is CASSEAIAGSTDTQYF. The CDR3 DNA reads TGTGCCAGCAGTGAAGCGATAGCGGGAAGCACAGATACGCAGTATTTT.

CDR3 region: CASSRGSSYNSPLHF. CDR3 DNA sequence: TGTGCCAGCAGCCGGGGTAGCTCCTATAATTCACCCCTCCACTTT. The chain combines TRBV14 with TRBJ1-6, with D unclear. Trimming took 4 bases from V and 0 from J, leaving 7 bases between them. Germline V gives CDR1 SGHDN, CDR2 FVKESK. The CDR3 totals 15 residues.

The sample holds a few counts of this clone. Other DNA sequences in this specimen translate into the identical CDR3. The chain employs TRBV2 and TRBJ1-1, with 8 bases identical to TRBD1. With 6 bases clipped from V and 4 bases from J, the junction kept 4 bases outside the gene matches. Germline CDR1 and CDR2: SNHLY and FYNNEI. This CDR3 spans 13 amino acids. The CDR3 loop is CASSGQGGTEAFF. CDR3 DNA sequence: TGTGCCAGCAGCGGACAGGGAGGCACTGAAGCTTTCTTT.

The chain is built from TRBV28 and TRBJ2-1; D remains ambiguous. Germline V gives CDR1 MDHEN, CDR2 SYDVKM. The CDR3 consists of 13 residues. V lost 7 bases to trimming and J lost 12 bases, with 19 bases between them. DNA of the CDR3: TGTGCCAGCACCCGAAGGAGCATTTGGGGGCAGTTCTTC. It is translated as CASTRRSIWGQFF.

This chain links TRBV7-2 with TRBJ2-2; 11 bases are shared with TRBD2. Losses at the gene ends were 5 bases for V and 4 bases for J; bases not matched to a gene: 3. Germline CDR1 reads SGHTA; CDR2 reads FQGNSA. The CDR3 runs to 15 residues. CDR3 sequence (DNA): TGTGCCAGCAGCCTCACTAGCGGGAGCACCGGGGAGCTGTTTTTT. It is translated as CASSLTSGSTGELFF.

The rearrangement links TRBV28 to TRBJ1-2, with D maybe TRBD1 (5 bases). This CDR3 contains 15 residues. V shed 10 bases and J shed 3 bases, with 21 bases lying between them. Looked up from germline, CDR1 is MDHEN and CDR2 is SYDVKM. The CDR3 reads CATYSEGRGDYGYTF. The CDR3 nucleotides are TGTGCCACTTACTCGGAAGGTCGGGGGGACTATGGCTACACCTTC.

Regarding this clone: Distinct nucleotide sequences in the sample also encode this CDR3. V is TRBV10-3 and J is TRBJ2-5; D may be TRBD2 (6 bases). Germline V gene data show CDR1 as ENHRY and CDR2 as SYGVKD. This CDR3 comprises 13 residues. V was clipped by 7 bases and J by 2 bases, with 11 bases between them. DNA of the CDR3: TGTGCCATCACCCCGGGACTTCAAGAGACCCAGTACTTC. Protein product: CAITPGLQETQYF.

The CDR3 protein is CASAGRGYGYTF. The CDR3 bases are TGTGCCAGCGCAGGGAGGGGCTATGGCTACACCTTC. V gene TRBV2 combines with J gene TRBJ1-2, with D possibly TRBD1 on 5 matching bases. The V gene's germline CDR1 is SNHLY and CDR2 FYNNEI. Deletions cut 8 bases from V and 4 bases from J, with 11 bases between. This CDR3 has 12 amino acids.

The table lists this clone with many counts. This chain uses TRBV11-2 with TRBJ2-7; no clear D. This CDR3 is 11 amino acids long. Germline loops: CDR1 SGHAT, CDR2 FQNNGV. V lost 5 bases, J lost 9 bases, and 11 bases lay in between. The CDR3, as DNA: TGTGCCAGCAGCGAAGGCCCAGCGCAGTACTTC. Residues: CASSEGPAQYF.

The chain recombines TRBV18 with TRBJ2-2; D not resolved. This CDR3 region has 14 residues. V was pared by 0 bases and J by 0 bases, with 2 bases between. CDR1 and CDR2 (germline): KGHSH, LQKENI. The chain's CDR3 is CASSPPPNTGELFF. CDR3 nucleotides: TGTGCCAGCTCACCACCCCCGAACACCGGGGAGCTGTTTTTT.

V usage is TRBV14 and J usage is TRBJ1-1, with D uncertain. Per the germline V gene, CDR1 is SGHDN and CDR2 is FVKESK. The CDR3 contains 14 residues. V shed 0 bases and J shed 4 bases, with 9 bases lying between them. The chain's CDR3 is CASSQDLRATEAFF. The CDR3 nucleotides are TGTGCCAGCAGCCAAGATTTGAGGGCCACTGAAGCTTTCTTT.

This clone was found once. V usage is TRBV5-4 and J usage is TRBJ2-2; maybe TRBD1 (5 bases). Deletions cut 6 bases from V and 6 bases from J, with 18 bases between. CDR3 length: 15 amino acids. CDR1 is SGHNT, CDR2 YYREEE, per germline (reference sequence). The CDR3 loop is CASTGAQGIAGELFF. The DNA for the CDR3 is TGTGCCAGCACCGGCGCGCAGGGCATAGCCGGGGAGCTGTTTTTT.

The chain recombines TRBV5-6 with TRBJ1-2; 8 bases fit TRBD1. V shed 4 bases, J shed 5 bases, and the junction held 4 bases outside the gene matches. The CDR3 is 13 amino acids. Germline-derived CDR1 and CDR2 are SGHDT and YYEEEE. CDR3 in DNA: TGTGCCAGCAGCCTGGACAGGGCTTATGGCTACACCTTC. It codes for CASSLDRAYGYTF.

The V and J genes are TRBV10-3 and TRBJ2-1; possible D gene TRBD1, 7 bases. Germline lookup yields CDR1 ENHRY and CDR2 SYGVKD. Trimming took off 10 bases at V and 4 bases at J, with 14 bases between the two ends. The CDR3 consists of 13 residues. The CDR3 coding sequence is TGTGCCAGCGGAGGGGGCGCATACAATGAGCAGTTCTTC. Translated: CASGGGAYNEQFF.

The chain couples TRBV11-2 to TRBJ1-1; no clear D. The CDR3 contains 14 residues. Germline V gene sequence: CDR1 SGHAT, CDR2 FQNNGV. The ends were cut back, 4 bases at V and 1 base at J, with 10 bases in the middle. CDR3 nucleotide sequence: TGTGCCAGCAGCTCATCGGTGTCGAACACTGAAGCTTTCTTT. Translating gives CASSSSVSNTEAFF.

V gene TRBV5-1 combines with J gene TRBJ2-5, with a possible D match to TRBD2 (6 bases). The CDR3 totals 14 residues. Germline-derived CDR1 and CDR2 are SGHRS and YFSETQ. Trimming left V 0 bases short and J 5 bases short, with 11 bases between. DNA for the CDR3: TGCGCCAGCAGCTTGGGCGGGGATGTGGAGACCCAGTACTTC. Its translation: CASSLGGDVETQYF.

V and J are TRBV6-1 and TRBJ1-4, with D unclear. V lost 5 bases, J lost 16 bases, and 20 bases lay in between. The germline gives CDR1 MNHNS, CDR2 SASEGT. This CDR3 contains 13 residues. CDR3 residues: CASSSLSSELRFF. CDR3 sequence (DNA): TGTGCCAGCAGTTCCTTAAGCAGCGAACTAAGGTTTTTT.

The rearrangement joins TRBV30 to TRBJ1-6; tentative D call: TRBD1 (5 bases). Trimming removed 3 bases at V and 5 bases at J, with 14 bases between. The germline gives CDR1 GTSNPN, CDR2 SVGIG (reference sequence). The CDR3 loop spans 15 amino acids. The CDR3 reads CAWRLAGFNNSPLHF. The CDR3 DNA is TGTGCCTGGAGGCTGGCAGGGTTCAATAATTCACCCCTCCACTTT.

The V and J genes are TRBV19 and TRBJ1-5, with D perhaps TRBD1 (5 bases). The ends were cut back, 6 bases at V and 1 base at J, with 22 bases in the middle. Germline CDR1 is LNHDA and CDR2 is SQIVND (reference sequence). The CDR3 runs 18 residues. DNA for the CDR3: TGTGCCAGTAGCGGAGGGCAGGGTGTAGGGCTAAGCAATCAGCCCCAGCATTTT. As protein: CASSGGQGVGLSNQPQHF.